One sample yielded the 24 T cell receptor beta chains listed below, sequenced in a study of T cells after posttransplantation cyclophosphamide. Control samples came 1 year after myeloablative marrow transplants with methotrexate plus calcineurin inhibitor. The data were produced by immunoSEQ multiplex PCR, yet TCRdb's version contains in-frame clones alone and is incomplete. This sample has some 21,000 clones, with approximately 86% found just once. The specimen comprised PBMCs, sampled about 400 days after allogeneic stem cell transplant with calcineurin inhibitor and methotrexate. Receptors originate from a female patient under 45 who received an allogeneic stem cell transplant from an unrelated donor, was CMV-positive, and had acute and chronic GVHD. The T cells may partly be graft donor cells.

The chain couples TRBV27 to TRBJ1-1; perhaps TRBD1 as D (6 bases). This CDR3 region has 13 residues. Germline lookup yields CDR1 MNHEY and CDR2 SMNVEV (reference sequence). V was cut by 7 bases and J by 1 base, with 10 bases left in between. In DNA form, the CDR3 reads TGTGCCAGCATCAGGGGCACGAACACTGAAGCTTTCTTT. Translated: CASIRGTNTEAFF.

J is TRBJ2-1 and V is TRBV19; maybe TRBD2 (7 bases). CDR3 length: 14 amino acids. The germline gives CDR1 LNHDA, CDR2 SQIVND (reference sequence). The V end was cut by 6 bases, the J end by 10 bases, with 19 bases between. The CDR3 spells CASSGGLSGLEQFF. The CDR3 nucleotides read TGTGCCAGTAGCGGGGGGCTTAGCGGGCTCGAGCAGTTCTTC.

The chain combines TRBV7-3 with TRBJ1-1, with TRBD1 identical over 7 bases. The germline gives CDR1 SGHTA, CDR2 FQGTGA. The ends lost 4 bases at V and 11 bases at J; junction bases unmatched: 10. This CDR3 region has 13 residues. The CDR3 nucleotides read TGTGCCAGCAGCTACGTGACAGGGCAACAGGCTTTCTTT. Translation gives CASSYVTGQQAFF.

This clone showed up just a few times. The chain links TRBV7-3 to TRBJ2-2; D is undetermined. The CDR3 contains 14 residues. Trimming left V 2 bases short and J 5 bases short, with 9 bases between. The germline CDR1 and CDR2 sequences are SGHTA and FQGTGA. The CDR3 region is CASSLSTTTGELFF. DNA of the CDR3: TGTGCCAGCAGCTTATCGACAACGACCGGGGAGCTGTTTTTT.

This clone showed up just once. CDR3 residues: CASSLDSANTEAFF. The DNA of the CDR3 is TGCGCCAGCAGCTTAGACAGCGCGAACACTGAAGCTTTCTTT. J is TRBJ1-1 and V is TRBV5-1; a weak D match, TRBD1 (5 bases). Germline V gene lookup returns CDR1 SGHRS and CDR2 YFSETQ. CDR3 length equals 14 residues. V was trimmed by 2 bases and J by 1 base, leaving 9 bases between them.

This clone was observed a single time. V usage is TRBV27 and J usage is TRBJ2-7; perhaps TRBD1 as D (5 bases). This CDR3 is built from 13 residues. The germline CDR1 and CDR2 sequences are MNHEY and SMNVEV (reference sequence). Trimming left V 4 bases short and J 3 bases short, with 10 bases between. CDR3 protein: CASSWRQGYEQYF. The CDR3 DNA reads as TGTGCCAGCAGTTGGCGGCAGGGCTACGAGCAGTACTTC.

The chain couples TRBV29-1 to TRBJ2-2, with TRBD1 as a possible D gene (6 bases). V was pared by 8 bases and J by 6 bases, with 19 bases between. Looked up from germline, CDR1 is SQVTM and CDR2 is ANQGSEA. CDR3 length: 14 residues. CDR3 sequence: CSRCRQVESGELFF. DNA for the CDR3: TGCAGCCGTTGTCGACAGGTAGAATCCGGGGAGCTGTTTTTT.

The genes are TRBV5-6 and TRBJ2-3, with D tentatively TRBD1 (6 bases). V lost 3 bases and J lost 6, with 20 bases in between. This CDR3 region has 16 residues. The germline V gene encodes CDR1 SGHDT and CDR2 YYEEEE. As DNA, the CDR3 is TGTGCCAGCAGCTGGACAGCCACAGAGGGTTCGGATACGCAGTATTTT. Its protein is CASSWTATEGSDTQYF.

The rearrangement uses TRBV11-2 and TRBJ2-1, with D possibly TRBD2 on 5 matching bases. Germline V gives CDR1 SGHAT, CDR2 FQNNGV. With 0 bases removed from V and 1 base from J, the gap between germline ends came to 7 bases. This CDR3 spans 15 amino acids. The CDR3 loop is CASSLDAGSYNEQFF. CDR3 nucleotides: TGTGCCAGCAGCTTAGATGCGGGTTCCTACAATGAGCAGTTCTTC.

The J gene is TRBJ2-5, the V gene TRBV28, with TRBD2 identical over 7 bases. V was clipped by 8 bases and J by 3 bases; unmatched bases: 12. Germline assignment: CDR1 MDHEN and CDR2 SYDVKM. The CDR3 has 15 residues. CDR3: CASLPGGALEETQYF. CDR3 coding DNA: TGTGCCAGCCTCCCGGGAGGAGCGCTTGAAGAGACCCAGTACTTC.

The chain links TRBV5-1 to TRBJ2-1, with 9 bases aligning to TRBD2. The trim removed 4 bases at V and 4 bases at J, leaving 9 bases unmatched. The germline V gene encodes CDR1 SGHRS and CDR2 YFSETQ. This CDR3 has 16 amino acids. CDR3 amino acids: CASSLPMLAGYNEQFF. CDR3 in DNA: TGCGCCAGCAGCCTACCAATGCTAGCGGGATACAATGAGCAGTTCTTC.

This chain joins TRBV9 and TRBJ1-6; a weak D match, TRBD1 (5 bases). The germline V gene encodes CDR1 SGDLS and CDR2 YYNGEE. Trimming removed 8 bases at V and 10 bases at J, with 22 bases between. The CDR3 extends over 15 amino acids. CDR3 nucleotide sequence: TGTGCCAGTAAGCGGGACCCAGGGCCAGGGTCACCCCTCCACTTT. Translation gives CASKRDPGPGSPLHF.

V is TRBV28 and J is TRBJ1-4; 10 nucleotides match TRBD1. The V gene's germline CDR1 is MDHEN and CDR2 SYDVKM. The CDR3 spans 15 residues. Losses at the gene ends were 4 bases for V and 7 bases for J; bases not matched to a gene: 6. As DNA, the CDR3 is TGTGCCAGCAGTTGGGGGGACAGGGGACGTGAAAAACTGTTTTTT. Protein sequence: CASSWGDRGREKLFF. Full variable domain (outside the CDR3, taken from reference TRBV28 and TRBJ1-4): DVKVTQSSRYLVKRTGEKVFLECVQDMDHENMFWYRQDPGLGLRLIYFSYDVKMKEKGDIPEGYSVSREKKERFSLILESASTNQTSMYLCASSWGDRGREKLFFGSGTQLSVL.

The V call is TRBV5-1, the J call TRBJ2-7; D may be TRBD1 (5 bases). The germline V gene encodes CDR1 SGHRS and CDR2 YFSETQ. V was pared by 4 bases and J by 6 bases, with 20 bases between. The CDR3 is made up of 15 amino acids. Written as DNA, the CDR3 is TGCGCCAGCAGCCCCGGCCAGGCCCTCCAGGGCGAGCAGTACTTC. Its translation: CASSPGQALQGEQYF.

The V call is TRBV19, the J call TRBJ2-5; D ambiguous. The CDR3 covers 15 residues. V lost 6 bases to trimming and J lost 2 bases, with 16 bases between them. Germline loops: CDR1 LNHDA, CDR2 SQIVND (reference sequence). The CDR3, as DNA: TGTGCCAGTAGGGTGGTCCGCGGCGGACAAGAGACCCAGTACTTC. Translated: CASRVVRGGQETQYF.

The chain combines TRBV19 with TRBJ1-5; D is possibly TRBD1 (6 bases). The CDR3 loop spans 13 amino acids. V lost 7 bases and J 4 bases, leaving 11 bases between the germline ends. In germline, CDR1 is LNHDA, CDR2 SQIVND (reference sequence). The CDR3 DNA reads TGTGCCAGTAACCCCCAGGGGAATCAGCCCCAGCATTTT. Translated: CASNPQGNQPQHF.

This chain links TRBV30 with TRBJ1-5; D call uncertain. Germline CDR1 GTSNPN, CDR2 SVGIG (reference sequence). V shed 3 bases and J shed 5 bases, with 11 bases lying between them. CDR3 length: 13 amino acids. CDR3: CAWRRGWDQPQHF. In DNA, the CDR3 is TGTGCCTGGAGGCGAGGATGGGATCAGCCCCAGCATTTT.

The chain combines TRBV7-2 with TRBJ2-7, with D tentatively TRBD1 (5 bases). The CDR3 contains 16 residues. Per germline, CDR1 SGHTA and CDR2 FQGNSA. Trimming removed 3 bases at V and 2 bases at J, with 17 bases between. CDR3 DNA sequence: TGTGCCAGCAGCTTCACAGGCCCCACTTTCGCCTACGAGCAGTACTTC. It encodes CASSFTGPTFAYEQYF.

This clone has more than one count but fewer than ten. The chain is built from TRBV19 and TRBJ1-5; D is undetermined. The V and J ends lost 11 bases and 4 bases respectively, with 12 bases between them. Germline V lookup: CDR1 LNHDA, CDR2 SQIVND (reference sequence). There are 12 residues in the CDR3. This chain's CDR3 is CASGWWNQPQHF. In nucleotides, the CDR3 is TGTGCCTCGGGGTGGTGGAATCAGCCCCAGCATTTT. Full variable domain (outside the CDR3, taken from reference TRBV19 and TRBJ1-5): DGGITQSPKYLFRKEGQNVTLSCEQNLNHDAMYWYRQDPGQGLRLIYYSQIVNDFQKGDIAEGYSVSREKKESFPLTVTSAQKNPTAFYLCASGWWNQPQHFGDGTRLSIL.

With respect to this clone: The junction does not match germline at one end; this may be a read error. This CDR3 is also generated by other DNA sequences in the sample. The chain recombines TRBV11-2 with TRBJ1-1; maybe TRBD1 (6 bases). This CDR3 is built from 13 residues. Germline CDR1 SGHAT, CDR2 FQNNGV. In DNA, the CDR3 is TGTGCTCAGCGGGGCAGGGGCCACACTGAAGCCTTCTTT. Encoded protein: CAQRGRGHTEAFF. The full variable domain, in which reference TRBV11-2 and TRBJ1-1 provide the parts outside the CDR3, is EAGVAQSPRYKIIEKRQSVAFWCNPISGHATLYWYQQILGQGPKLLIQFQNNGVVDDSQLPKDRFSAERLKGVDSTLKIQPAKLEDSAVYLCAQRGRGHTEAFFGQGTRLTVV.

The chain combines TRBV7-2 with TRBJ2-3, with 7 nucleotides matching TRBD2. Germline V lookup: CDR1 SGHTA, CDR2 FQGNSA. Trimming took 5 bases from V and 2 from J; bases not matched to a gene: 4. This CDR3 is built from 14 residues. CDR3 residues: CASSLAGATDTQYF. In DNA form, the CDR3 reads TGTGCCAGCAGCCTTGCGGGAGCCACAGATACGCAGTATTTT.

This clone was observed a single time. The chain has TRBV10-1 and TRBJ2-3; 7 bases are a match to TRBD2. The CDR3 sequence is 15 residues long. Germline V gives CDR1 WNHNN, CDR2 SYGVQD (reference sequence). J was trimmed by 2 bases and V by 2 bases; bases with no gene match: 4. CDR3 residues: CASSEASGTTDTQYF. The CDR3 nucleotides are TGCGCCAGCAGTGAGGCTAGCGGTACCACAGATACGCAGTATTTT.

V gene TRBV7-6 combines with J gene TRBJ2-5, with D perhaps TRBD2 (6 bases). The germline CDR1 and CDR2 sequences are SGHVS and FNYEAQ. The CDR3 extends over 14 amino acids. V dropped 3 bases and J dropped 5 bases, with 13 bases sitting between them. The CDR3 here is CASSFAGTGETQYF. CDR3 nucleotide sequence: TGTGCCAGCAGCTTTGCCGGGACTGGGGAGACCCAGTACTTC.

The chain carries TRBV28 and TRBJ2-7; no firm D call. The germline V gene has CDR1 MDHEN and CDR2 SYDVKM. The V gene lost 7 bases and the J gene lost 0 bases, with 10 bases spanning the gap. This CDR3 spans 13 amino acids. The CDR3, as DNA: TGTGCCAGCATCCGAGGCCCCTCCTACGAGCAGTACTTC. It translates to CASIRGPSYEQYF.